This T cell receptor beta chain was obtained from a study of shared clonotypes between healthy human individuals. Study findings and constraints: Across subsets, estimated richness was generally greater for naive than for memory populations. Shared across a few donors were 5% to 6% of the naive CD4 clonotypes.

TCRdb's table, derived via immunoSEQ multiplex PCR, lists solely in-frame clones and lacks some. Altogether hundreds of thousands of clones are present, about 97% being singletons, with the ten largest covering 0.32%. Per germline, CDR1 MNHNS and CDR2 SASEGT. The CDR3 runs 11 residues. V was pared by 7 bases and J by 4 bases, with 8 bases between. A remark on this clone: Its specificity is unknown.

This chain connects TRBV6-1 to TRBJ2-7; no clear D. Material: memory CD8+ T cells sorted from blood. The subset here: CD45RO+ cells pooled with CCR7-negative TemRA cells. The receptor was derived from a man aged 25-40 years in good health. CDR3 loop: CASTSAYEQYF. The CDR3 coding sequence is TGTGCCAGCACTTCGGCATACGAGCAGTACTTC.